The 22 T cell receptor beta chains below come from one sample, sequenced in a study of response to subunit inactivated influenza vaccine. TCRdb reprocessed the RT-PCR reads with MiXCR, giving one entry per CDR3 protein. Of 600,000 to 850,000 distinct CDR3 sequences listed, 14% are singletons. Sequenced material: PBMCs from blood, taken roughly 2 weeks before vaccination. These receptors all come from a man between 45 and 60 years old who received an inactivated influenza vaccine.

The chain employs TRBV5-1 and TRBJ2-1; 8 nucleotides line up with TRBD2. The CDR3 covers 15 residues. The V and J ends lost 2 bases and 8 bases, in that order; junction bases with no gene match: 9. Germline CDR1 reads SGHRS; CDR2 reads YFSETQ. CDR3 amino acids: CASSFAGTSLDEQFF. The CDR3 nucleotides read TGCGCCAGCAGCTTTGCCGGGACTAGTTTGGATGAGCAGTTCTTC.

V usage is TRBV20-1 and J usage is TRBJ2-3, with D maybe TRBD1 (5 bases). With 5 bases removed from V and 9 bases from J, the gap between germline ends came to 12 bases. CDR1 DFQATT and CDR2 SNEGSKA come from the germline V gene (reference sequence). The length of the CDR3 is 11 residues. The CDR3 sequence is CSASQGTTQYF. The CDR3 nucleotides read TGCAGTGCTTCCCAGGGTACGACGCAGTATTTT.

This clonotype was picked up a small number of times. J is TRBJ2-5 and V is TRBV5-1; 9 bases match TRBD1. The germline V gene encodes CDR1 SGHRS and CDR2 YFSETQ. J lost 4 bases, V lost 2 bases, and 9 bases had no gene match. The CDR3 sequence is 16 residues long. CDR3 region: CASSFSGQGTLETQYF. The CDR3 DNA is TGCGCCAGCAGCTTCTCCGGACAGGGGACTCTAGAGACCCAGTACTTC.

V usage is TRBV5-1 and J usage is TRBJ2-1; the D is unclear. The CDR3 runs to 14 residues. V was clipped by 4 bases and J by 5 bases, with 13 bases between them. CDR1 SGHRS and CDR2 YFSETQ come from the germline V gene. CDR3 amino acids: CASSPDSGHNEQFF. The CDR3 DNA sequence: TGCGCCAGCAGCCCCGATTCTGGTCACAATGAGCAGTTCTTC.

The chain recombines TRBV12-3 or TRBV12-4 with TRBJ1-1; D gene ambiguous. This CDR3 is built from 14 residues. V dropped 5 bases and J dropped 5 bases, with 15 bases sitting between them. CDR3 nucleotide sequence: TGTGCCAGCAGTCTAGGGAGGGTTCGGACTGAAGCTTTCTTT. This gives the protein CASSLGRVRTEAFF.

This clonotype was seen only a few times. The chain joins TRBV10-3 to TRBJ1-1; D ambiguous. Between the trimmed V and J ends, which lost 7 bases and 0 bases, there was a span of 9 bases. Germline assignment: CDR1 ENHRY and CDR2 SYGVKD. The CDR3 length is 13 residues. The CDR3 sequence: CAITPNMNTEAFF. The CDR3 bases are TGTGCCATCACCCCCAACATGAACACTGAAGCTTTCTTT.

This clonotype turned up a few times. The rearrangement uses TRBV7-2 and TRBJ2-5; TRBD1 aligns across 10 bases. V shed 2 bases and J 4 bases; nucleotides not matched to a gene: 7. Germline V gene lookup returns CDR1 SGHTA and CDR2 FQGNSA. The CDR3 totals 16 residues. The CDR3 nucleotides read TGTGCCAGCAGCTTACCTTCCGGGACAGGGGCAGAGACCCAGTACTTC. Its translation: CASSLPSGTGAETQYF.

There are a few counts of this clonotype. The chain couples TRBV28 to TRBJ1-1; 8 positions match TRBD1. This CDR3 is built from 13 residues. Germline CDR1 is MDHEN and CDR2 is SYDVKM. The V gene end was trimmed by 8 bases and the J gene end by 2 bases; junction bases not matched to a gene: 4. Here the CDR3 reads CASHRGINTEAFF. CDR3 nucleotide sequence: TGTGCCAGCCACAGGGGGATAAACACTGAAGCTTTCTTT.

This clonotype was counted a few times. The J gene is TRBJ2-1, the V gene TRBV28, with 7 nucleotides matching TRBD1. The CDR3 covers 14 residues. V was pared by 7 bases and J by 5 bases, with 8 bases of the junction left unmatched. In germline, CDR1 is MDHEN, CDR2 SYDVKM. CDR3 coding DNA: TGTGCCAGCAAATACAGGGGCTACCACAATGAGCAGTTCTTC. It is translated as CASKYRGYHNEQFF.

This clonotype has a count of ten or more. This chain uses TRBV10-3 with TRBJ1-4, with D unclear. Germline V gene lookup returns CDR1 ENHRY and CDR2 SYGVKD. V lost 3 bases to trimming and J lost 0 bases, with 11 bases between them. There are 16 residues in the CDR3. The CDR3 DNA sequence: TGTGCCATCAGTGAAGTCCGCCACTCAACTAATGAAAAACTGTTTTTT. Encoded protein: CAISEVRHSTNEKLFF.

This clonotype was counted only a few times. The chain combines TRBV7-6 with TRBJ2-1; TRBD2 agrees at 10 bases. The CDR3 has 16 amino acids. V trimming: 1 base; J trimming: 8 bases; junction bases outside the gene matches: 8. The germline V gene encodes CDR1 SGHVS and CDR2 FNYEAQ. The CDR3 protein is CASSLGAGGSGDEQFF. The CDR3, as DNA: TGTGCCAGCAGCTTAGGAGCGGGGGGGTCAGGGGATGAGCAGTTCTTC. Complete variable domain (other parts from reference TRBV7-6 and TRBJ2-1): GAGVSQSPRYKVTKRGQDVALRCDPISGHVSLYWYRQALGQGPEFLTYFNYEAQQDKSGLPNDRFSAERPEGSISTLTIQRTEQRDSAMYRCASSLGAGGSGDEQFFGPGTRLTVL.

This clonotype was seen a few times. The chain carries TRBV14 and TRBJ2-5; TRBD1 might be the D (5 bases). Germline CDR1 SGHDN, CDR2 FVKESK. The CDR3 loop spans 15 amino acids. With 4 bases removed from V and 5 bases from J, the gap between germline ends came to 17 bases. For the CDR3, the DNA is TGTGCCAGCAGCCGGCTGTCTGGGGCAGAGGAGACCCAGTACTTC. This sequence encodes CASSRLSGAEETQYF.

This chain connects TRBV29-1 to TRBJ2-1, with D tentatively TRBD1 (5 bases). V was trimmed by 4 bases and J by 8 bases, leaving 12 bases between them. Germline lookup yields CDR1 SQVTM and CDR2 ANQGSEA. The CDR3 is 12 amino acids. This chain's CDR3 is CSVVRTRDEQFF. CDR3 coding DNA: TGCAGCGTTGTACGGACACGGGATGAGCAGTTCTTC.

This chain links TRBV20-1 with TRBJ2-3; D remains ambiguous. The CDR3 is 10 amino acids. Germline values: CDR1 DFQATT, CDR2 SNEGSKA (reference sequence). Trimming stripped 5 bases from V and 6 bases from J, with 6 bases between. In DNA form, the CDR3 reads TGCAGTGCTCCGGTGGATACGCAGTATTTT. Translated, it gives CSAPVDTQYF.

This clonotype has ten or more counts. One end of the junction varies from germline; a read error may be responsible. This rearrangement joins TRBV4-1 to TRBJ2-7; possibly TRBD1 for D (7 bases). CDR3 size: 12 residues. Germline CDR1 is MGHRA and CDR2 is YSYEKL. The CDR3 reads CASSQGGYEQYF. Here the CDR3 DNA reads TGTGCCAGCAGCCAGGGGGGATACGAGCAGTACTTC.

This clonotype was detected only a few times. CDR3 nucleotide sequence: TGTGCCAGCAGCTTAGGAGGGACTAGCGGGGTAAGCTCCTACAATGAGCAGTTCTTC. Encoded protein: CASSLGGTSGVSSYNEQFF. The chain uses TRBV11-1 and TRBJ2-1, with 13 bases matching TRBD2. Per germline, CDR1 SGHAT and CDR2 FQDESV (reference sequence). CDR3 length: 19 amino acids. J was trimmed by 0 bases and V by 1 base; bases with no gene match: 6.

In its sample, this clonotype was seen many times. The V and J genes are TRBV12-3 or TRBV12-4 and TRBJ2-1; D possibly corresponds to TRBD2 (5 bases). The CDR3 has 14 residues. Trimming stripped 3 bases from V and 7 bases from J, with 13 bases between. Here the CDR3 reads CASSFAGVGNEQFF. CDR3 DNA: TGTGCCAGCAGTTTTGCCGGGGTGGGTAATGAGCAGTTCTTC.

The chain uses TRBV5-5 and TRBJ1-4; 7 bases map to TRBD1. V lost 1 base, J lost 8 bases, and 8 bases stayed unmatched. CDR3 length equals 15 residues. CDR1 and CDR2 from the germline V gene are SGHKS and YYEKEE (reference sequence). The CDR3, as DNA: TGTGCCAGCAGCTTGACCAGGGGGTCAGGCGAAAAACTGTTTTTT. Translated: CASSLTRGSGEKLFF.

CDR3: CASSTDGETQYF. The CDR3 coding sequence is TGCGCCAGCAGCACGGACGGAGAGACCCAGTACTTC. V gene TRBV5-1 combines with J gene TRBJ2-5; the D is unclear. V lost 4 bases to trimming and J lost 4 bases, with 8 bases between them. Per germline, CDR1 SGHRS and CDR2 YFSETQ. The CDR3 is 12 residues long.

The CDR3 loop reads CASRSFGTANNEQFF. CDR3 bases: TGTGCCAGCAGGTCCTTCGGGACGGCAAACAATGAGCAGTTCTTC. The chain joins TRBV28 to TRBJ2-1, with D possibly called TRBD1 or TRBD2 (5 bases each). Trimming shortened V by 6 bases and J by 5 bases, and 17 bases separated the two germline ends. The germline V gene encodes CDR1 MDHEN and CDR2 SYDVKM. CDR3 length equals 15 residues.

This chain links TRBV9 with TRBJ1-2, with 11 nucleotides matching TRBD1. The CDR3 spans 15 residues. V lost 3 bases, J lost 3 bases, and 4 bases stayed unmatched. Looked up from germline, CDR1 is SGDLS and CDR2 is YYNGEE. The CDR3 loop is CASSGGQGADYGYTF. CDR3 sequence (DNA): TGTGCCAGCAGCGGCGGACAGGGGGCCGACTATGGCTACACCTTC.

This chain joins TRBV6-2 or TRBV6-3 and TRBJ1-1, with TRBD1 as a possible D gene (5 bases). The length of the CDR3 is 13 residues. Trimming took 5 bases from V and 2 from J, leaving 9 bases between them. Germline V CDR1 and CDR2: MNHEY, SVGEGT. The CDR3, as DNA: TGTGCCAGCAGTGCGGGGCCAAACACTGAAGCTTTCTTT. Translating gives CASSAGPNTEAFF.